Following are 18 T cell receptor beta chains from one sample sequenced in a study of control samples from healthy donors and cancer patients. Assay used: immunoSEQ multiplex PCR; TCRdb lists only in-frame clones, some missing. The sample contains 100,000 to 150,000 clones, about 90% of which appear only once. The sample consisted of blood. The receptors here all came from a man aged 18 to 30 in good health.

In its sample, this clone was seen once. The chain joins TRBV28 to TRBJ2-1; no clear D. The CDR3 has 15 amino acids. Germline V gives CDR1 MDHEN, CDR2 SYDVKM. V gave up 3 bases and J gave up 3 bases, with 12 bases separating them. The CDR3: CASSFASPIYNEQFF. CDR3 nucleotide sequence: TGTGCCAGCAGTTTCGCCAGCCCGATCTACAATGAGCAGTTCTTC.

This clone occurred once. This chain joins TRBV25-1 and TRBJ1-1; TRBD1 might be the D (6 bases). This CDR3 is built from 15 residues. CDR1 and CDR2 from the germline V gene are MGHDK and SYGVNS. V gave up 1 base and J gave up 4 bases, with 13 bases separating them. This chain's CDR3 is CASSESPGAGTEAFF. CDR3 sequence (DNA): TGTGCCAGCAGTGAATCACCGGGGGCGGGCACTGAAGCTTTCTTT.

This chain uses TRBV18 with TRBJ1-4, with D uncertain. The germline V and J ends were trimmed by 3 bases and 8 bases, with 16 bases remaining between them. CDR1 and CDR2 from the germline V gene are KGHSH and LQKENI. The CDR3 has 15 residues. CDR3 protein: CASSPLETKGEKLFF. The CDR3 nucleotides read TGTGCCAGCTCACCTCTGGAGACGAAGGGAGAAAAACTGTTTTTT. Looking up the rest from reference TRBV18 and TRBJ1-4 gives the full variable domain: NAGVMQNPRHLVRRRGQEARLRCSPMKGHSHVYWYRQLPEEGLKFMVYLQKENIIDESGMPKERFSAEFPKEGPSILRIQQVVRGDSAAYFCASSPLETKGEKLFFGSGTQLSVL.

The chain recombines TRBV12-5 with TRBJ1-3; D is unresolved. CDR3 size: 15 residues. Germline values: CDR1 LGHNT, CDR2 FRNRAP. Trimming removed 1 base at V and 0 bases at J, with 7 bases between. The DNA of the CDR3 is TGTGCTAGTGGTTTGGAACAGCTCTCTGGAAACACCATATATTTT. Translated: CASGLEQLSGNTIYF.

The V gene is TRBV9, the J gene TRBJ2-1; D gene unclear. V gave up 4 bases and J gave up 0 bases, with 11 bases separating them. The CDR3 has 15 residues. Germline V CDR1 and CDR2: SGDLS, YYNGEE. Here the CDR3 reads CASSPSPSSYNEQFF. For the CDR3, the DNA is TGTGCCAGCAGCCCCAGTCCAAGCTCCTACAATGAGCAGTTCTTC.

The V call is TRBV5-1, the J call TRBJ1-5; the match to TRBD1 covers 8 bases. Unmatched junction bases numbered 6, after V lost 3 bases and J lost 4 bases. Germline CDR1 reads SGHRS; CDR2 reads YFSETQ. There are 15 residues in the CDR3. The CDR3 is CASSSGTGVNQPQHF. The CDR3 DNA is TGCGCCAGCAGCTCAGGGACAGGAGTAAATCAGCCCCAGCATTTT.

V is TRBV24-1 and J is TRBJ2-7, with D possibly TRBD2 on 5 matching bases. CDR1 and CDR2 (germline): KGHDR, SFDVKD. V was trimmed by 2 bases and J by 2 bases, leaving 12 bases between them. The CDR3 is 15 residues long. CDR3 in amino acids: CATSDYSVLPYEQYF. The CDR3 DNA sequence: TGTGCCACCAGTGATTATAGCGTACTTCCCTACGAGCAGTACTTC.

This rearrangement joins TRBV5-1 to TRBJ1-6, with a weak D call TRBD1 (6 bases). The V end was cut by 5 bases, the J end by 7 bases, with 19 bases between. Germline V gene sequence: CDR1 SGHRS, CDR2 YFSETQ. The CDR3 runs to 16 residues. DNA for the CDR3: TGCGCCAGCAGTCGGGCAGGGGACGTGTGGAATTCACCCCTCCACTTT. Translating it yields CASSRAGDVWNSPLHF.

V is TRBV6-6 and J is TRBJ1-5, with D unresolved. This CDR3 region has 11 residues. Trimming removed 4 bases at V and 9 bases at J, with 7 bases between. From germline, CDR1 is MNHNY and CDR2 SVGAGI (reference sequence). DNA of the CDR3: TGTGCCAGCAGTTCCCGGGGGCCCCAGCATTTT. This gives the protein CASSSRGPQHF.

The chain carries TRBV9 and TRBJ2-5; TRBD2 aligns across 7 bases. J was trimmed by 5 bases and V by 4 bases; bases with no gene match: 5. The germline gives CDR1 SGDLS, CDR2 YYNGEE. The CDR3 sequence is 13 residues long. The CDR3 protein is CASSTRTRETQYF. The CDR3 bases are TGTGCCAGCAGCACACGGACTAGGGAGACCCAGTACTTC.

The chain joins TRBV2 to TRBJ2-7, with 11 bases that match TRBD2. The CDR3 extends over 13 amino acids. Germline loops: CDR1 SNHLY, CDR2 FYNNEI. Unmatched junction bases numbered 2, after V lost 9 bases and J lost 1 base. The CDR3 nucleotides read TGTGCCAGTACTAGCGGGAGATCCTACGAGCAGTACTTC. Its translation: CASTSGRSYEQYF.

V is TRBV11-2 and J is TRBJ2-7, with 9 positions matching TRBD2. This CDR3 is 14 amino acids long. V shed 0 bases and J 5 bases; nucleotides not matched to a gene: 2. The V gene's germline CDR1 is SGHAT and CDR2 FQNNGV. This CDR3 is CASSLEPSGNEQYF. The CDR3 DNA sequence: TGTGCCAGCAGCTTAGAACCTAGCGGGAACGAGCAGTACTTC.

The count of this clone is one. The CDR3 reads CAWSVPSGSGGKQFF. The CDR3 DNA is TGTGCCTGGAGTGTTCCGAGCGGTTCAGGGGGAAAGCAGTTCTTC. The rearrangement joins TRBV30 to TRBJ2-1; 7 positions match TRBD1. Per germline, CDR1 GTSNPN and CDR2 SVGIG (reference sequence). V gave up 0 bases and J gave up 11 bases; unmatched junction bases: 13. This CDR3 comprises 15 residues.

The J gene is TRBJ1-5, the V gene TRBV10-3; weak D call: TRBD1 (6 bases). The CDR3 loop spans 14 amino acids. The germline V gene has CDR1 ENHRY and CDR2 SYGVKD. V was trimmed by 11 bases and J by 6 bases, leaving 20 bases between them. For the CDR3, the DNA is TGTGCCGCCTCTTTCGGGGGGCGCGGTCAGCCCCAGCATTTT. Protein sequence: CAASFGGRGQPQHF.

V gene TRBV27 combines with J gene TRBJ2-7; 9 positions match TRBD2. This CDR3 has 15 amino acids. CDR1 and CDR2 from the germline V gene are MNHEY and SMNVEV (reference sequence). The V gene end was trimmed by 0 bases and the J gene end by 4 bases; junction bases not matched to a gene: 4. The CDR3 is CASSLSASGIYEQYF. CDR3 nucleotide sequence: TGTGCCAGCAGTTTATCGGCTAGCGGGATATACGAGCAGTACTTC.

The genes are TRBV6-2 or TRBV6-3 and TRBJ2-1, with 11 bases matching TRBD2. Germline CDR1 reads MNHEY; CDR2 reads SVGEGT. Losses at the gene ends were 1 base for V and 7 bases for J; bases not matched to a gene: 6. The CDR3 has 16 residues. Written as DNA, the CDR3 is TGTGCCAGCAGTTACTTTAGCGGGAGGGAACAGAATGAGCAGTTCTTC. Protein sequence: CASSYFSGREQNEQFF.

The CDR3 here is CATSRWGDGTDTQYF. The CDR3 coding sequence is TGTGCCACCAGCAGATGGGGGGATGGTACAGATACGCAGTATTTT. The gene calls are TRBV15 and TRBJ2-3; TRBD2 might be the D (6 bases). The CDR3 is 15 residues long. CDR1 is LNHNV, CDR2 YYDKDF, per germline (reference sequence). With 2 bases removed from V and 3 bases from J, the gap between germline ends came to 12 bases.

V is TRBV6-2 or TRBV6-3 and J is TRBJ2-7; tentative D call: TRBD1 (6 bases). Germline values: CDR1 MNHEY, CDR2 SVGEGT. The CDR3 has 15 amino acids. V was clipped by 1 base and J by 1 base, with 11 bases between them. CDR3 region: CASSYWPGASYEQYF. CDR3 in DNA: TGTGCCAGCAGTTACTGGCCAGGGGCGTCCTACGAGCAGTACTTC.